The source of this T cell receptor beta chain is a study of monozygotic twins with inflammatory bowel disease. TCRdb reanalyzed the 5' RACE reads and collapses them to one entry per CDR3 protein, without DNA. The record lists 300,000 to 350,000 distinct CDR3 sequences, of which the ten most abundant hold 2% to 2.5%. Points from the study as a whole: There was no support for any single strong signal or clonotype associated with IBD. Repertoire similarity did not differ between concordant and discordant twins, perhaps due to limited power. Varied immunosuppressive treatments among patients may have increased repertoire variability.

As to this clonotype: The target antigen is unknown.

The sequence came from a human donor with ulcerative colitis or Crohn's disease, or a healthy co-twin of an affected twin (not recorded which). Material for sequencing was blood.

CDR3 sequence: CASSYSDREGEAFF. The J gene is TRBJ1-1, the V gene TRBV6-5; TCRdb indicates TRBD1, and absent DNA this call remains unverified. Per the germline V gene, CDR1 is MNHEY and CDR2 is SVGAGI. CDR3 length equals 14 residues.